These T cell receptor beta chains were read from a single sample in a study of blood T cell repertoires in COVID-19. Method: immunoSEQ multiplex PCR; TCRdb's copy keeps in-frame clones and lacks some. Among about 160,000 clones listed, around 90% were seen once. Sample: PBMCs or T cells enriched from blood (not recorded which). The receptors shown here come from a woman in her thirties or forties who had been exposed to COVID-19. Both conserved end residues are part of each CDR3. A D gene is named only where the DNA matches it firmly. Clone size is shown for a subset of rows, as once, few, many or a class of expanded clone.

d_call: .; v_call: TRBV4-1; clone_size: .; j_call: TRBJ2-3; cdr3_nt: TGCGCCAGCAGCCAAGGAACCAGGGCTTACTCAGATACGCAGTATTTT; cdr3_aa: CASSQGTRAYSDTQYF
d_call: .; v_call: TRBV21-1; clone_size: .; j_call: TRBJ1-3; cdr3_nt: TGTGCCAGCAGCAAAGTAAGCCCGGACACTCCGCAAAACACCATATATTTT; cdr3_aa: CASSKVSPDTPQNTIYF
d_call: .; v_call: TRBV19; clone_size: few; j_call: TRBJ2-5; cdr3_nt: TGTGCCAGTAGTATTCGGGCAGGGCAAGAGACCCAGTACTTC; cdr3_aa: CASSIRAGQETQYF
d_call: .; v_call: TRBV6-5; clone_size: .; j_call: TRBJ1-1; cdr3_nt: TGTGCCAGCAGCCGGGACATCATGAACACTGAAGCTTTCTTT; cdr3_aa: CASSRDIMNTEAFF
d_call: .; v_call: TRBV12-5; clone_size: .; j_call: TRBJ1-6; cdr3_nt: TGTGCTAGTGGTTTGCCTGGTGGGCTGAATTCACCCCTCCACTTT; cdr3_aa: CASGLPGGLNSPLHF
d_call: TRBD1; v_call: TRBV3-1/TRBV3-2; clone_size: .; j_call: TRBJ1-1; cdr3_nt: TGTGCCAGCAGCCGACACCGGGACAGGGCTGGCACTGAAGCTTTCTTT; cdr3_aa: CASSRHRDRAGTEAFF
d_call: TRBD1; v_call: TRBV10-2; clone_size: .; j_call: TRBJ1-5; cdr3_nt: TGCGCCAGCAGTGCTCTAGCCCGGACAGGGGGGAGAACTCAGCCCCAGCATTTT; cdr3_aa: CASSALARTGGRTQPQHF
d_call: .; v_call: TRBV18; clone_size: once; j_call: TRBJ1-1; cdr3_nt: TGTGCCAGCTCACCCCAGGGAAAGGGCACTGAAGCTTTCTTT; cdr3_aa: CASSPQGKGTEAFF
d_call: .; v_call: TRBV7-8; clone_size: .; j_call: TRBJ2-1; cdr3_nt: TGTGCCAGCAGAAACAGGGCTGATCAGTTCTTC; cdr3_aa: CASRNRADQFF
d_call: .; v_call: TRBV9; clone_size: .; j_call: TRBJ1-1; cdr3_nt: TGTGCCAGCAGCGTAGCAGGGAACACTGAAGCTTTCTTT; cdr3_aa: CASSVAGNTEAFF
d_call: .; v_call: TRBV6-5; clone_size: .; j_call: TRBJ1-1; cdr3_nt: TGTGCCAGCAGTTGGAAGGGGTTGAACACTGAAGCTTTCTTT; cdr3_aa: CASSWKGLNTEAFF
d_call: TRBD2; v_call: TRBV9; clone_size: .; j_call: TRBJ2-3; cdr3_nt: TGTGCCAGCAGCCACCCCCGGGGACTAGCGGGAGGGTTAGCAGATACGCAGTATTTT; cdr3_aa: CASSHPRGLAGGLADTQYF
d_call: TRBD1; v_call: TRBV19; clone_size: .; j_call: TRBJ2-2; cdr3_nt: TGTGCCAGTGGACTGGCGGGACAGGGGTTCGGGGAGCTGTTTTTT; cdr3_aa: CASGLAGQGFGELFF
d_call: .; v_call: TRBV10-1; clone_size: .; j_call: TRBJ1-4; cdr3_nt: TGCGCCAGCAGTGACGGGTCGCAAAATGAAAAACTGTTTTTT; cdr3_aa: CASSDGSQNEKLFF
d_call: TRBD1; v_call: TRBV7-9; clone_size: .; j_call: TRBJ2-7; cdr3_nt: TGTGCCAGCAGCCAGAAGGGACAGGGCTACGAGCAGTACTTC; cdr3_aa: CASSQKGQGYEQYF
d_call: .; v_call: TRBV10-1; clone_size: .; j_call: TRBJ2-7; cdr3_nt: TGCGCCAGCAGTGGGCCCTCGGGCGAGCAGTACTTC; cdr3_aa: CASSGPSGEQYF
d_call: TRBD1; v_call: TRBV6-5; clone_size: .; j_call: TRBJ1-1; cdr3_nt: TGTGCCAGCAGGAGGGGGCAGAACACTGAAGCTTTCTTT; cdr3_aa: CASRRGQNTEAFF
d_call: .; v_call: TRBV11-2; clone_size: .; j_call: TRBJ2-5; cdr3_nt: TGTGCCAGCAGCTACCCAAGAGGGCATCAAGAGACCCAGTACTTC; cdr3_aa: CASSYPRGHQETQYF
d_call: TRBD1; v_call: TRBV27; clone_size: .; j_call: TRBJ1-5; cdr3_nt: TGTGCCAGCAGTTCTCGGACAGGGACGGAGAGGAGCAATCAGCCCCAGCATTTT; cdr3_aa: CASSSRTGTERSNQPQHF
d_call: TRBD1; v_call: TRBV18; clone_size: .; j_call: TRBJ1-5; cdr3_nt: TGTGCCAGCTCAGGAATGACAGGGGATCAGCCCCAGCATTTT; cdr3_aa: CASSGMTGDQPQHF
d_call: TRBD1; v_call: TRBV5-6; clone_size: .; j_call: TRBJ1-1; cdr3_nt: TGTGCCAGCAGCTTCCGTGACAGGGGAGGTGAAGCTTTCTTT; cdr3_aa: CASSFRDRGGEAFF
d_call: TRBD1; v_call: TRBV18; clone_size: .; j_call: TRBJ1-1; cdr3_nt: TGTGCCAGCTCACCTAAGCGCCAGGGGGTTGCGGAAGCTTTCTTT; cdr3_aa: CASSPKRQGVAEAFF